The rows below give T cell receptor beta chains drawn from one sample of a study of cytomegalovirus exposure and HLA in healthy donors. Here immunoSEQ multiplex PCR was the method, and the copy in TCRdb shows in-frame clones only, minus some. This sample carries 100,000 to 150,000 clones, roughly 86% of them seen once, and the ten largest clones take about 1.7%. Material for sequencing was PBMCs. These receptors came from a man aged 18 to 35 in good health and CMV-seronegative. Each CDR3 is given with its conserved first and last residue. Fields, in order: clone size, V gene, D gene, J gene, CDR3 protein, CDR3 DNA. The D gene is left open where the match is weak. Part of the rows lack a size; the others show once, few, many or a class for expanded clones.

>.|TRBV2|TRBD2|TRBJ2-3
CASWALAGGSTDTQYF
TGTGCCAGCTGGGCTCTAGCGGGGGGTTCGACAGATACGCAGTATTTT
>.|TRBV6-5|.|TRBJ2-7
CASSAQQGGLYEQYF
TGTGCCAGCAGTGCACAACAGGGGGGGCTCTACGAGCAGTACTTC
>few|TRBV7-6|.|TRBJ1-1
CASSPLRDTTAAFF
TGTGCCAGCAGCCCCCTCAGGGACACCACAGCAGCTTTCTTT
>few|TRBV9|.|TRBJ2-2
CASKSGADATGELFF
TGTGCCAGCAAGTCAGGGGCTGATGCCACCGGGGAGCTGTTTTTT
>.|TRBV7-2|TRBD2|TRBJ2-2
CASSFNPGRRLNTGELFF
TGTGCCAGCAGCTTTAACCCCGGGAGGAGGTTGAACACCGGGGAGCTGTTTTTT
>once|TRBV7-8|.|TRBJ1-1
CASSRTGGTEAFF
TGTGCCAGCAGCCGTACAGGTGGGACTGAAGCTTTCTTT
>.|TRBV7-9|TRBD1|TRBJ1-4
CATRDREEKLFF
TGTGCCACCCGGGACAGGGAAGAAAAACTGTTTTTT
>.|TRBV7-2|TRBD1|TRBJ2-2
CASSLGTGANTGELFF
TGTGCCAGCAGCTTAGGGACAGGGGCGAACACCGGGGAGCTGTTTTTT
>.|TRBV19|TRBD1|TRBJ2-1
CASSIGRDRDENEQFF
TGTGCCAGTAGTATAGGCCGGGACAGGGATGAGAATGAGCAGTTCTTC
>.|TRBV6-1|.|TRBJ1-2
CASSPQAANYGYTF
TGTGCCAGCAGCCCACAGGCAGCTAACTATGGCTACACCTTC
>once|TRBV7-3|TRBD1|TRBJ2-2
CASSLSGQGGSGELFF
TGTGCCAGCAGCTTGTCGGGACAGGGAGGGTCCGGAGAGCTGTTTTTT
>.|TRBV10-3|TRBD1|TRBJ1-5
CAISPGQPGNQPQHF
TGTGCCATCAGCCCGGGACAGCCGGGGAATCAGCCCCAGCATTTT
>.|TRBV27|TRBD1|TRBJ2-5
CASSLGDRAKGETQYF
TGTGCCAGCAGTCTAGGAGACAGGGCCAAAGGAGAGACCCAGTACTTC
>.|TRBV11-3|.|TRBJ2-3
CASKGNTDTQYF
TGTGCCAGCAAGGGGAACACAGATACGCAGTATTTT
>.|TRBV5-6|.|TRBJ1-1
CASSFLGDTEAFF
TGTGCCAGCAGCTTTTTAGGGGACACTGAAGCTTTCTTT
>few|TRBV5-6|.|TRBJ2-7
CASSLRGNEPYF
TGTGCCAGCAGCTTGCGGGGGAACGAGCCCTACTTC